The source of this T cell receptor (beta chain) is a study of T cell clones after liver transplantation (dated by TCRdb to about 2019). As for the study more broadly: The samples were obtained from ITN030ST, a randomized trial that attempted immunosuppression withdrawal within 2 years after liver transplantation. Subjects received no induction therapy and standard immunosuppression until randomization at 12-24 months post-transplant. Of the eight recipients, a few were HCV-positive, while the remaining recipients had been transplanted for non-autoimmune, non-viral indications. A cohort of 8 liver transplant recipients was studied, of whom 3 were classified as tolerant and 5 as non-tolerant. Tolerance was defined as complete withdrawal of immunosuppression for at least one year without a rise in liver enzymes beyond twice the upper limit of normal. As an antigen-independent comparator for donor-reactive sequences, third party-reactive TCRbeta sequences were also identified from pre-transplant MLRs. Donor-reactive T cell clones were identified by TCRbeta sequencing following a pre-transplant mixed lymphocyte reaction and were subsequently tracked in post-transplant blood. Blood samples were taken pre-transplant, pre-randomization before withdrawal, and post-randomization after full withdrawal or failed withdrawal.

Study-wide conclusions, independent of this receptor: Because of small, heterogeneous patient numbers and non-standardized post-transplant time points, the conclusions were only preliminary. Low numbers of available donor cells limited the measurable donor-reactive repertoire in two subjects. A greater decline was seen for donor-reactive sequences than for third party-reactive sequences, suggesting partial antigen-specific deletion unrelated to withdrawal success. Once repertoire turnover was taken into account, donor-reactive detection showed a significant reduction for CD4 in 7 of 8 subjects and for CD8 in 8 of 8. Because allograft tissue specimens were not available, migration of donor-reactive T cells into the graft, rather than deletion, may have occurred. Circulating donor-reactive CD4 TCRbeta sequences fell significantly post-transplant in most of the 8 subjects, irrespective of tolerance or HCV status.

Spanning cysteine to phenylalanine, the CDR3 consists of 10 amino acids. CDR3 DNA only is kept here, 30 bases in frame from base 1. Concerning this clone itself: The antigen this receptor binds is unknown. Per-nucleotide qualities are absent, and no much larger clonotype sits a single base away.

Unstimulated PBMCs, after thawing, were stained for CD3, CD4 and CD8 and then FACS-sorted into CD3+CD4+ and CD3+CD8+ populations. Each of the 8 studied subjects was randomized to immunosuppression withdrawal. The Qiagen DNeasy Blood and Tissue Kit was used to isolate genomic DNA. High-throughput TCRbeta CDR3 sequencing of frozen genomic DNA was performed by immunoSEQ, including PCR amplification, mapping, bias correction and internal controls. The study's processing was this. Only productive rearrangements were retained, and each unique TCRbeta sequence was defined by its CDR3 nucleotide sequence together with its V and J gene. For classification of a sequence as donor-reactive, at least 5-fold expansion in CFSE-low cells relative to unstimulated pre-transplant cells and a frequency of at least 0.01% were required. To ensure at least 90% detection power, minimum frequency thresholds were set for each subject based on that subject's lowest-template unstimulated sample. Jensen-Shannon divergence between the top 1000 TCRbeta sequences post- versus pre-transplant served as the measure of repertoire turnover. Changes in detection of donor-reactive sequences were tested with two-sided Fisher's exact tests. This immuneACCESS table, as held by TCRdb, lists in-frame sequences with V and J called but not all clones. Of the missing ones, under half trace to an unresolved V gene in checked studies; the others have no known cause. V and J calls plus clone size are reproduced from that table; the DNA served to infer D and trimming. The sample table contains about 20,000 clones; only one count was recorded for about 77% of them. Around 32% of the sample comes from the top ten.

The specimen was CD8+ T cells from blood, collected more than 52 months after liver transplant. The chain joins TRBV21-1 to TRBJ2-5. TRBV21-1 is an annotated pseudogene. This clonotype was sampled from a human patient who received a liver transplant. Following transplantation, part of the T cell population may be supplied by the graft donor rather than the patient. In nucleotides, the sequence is TGTGCCACCCGGAAACGAAAGCAGTACTTC. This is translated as CATRKRKQYF.